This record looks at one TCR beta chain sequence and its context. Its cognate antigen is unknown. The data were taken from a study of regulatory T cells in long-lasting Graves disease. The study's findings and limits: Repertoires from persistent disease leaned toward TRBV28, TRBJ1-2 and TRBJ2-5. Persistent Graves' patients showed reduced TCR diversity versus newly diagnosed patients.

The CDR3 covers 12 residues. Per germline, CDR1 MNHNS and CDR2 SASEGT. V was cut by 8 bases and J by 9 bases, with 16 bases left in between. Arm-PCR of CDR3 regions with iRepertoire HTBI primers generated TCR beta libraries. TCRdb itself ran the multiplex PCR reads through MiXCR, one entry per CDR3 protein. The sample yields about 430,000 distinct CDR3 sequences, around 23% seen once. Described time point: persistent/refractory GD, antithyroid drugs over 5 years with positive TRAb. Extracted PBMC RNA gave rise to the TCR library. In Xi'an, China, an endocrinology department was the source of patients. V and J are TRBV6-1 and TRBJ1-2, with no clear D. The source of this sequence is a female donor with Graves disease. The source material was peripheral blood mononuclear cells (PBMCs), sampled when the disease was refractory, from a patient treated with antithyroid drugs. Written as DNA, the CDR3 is TGTGCCAGCGGGGTCGACCAATGGAGCTACACCTTC. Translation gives CASGVDQWSYTF.